A single sample is the source of the 2 T cell receptor beta chains below, sequenced in a study of regulatory T cells in long-lasting Graves disease. This sample's time point: persistent/refractory GD, antithyroid drugs over 5 years with positive TRAb. PBMCs were the source of the RNA used for TCR sequencing. Arm-PCR of CDR3 regions and iRepertoire HTBI primers were used to build TCR beta libraries. Each CDR3 protein gets one entry after TCRdb re-called the multiplex PCR reads with MiXCR. In the table there are roughly 450,000 distinct CDR3 sequences, less than 25% of which are singletons. Source: peripheral blood mononuclear cells (PBMCs), taken when the disease was refractory, from a patient treated with antithyroid drugs. Receptors originate from a female donor with Graves disease.

The V gene is TRBV20-1, the J gene TRBJ2-2, with 7 positions matching TRBD1. Germline assignment: CDR1 DFQATT and CDR2 SNEGSKA (reference sequence). V was pared by 4 bases and J by 0 bases, with 5 bases of the junction left unmatched. The CDR3 runs to 15 residues. As DNA, the CDR3 is TGCAGTGCTACCCGGGACAGTACGAACACCGGGGAGCTGTTTTTT. As protein: CSATRDSTNTGELFF.

The chain has TRBV29-1 and TRBJ2-7; TRBD2 matches 9 bases. V shed 1 base and J 4 bases; nucleotides not matched to a gene: 5. The CDR3 sequence is 14 residues long. Germline V gene data show CDR1 as SQVTM and CDR2 as ANQGSEA. The CDR3 nucleotides are TGCAGCGTTGAAGGACTAGCGGAGGAGTACGAGCAGTACTTC. It translates to CSVEGLAEEYEQYF.